These T cell receptor beta chains were read from a single sample in a study of blood T cell repertoires in COVID-19. Sequenced by immunoSEQ multiplex PCR; TCRdb stores in-frame clones only, minus some. The sample has 450,000 to 500,000 clones, 70% to 90% seen once. The sample consisted of peripheral blood. These receptors were taken from a human donor in a cohort sampled during active COVID-19. CDR3s include the opening cysteine and the closing phenylalanine or tryptophan. A D gene is named only where the DNA matches it firmly. Rows may omit the clone size; those that give it use once, few, many or a size class.

j_gene: TRBJ2-2
abundance: .
v_gene: TRBV6-2/TRBV6-3
d_gene: .
CDR3nt: TGTGCCAGCAGTTACAAGTGGAGCGGGGAGCTGTTTTTT
CDR3aa: CASSYKWSGELFF

j_gene: TRBJ1-1
abundance: .
v_gene: TRBV10-3
d_gene: .
CDR3nt: TGTGCCATCAGTGCGGTGCACACTGAAGCTTTCTTT
CDR3aa: CAISAVHTEAFF

j_gene: TRBJ2-2
abundance: .
v_gene: TRBV7-3
d_gene: TRBD2
CDR3nt: TGTGCCAGCAGCTTGCCGGGACTAGCGGGAGGCCGGGTCACCGGGGAGCTGTTTTTT
CDR3aa: CASSLPGLAGGRVTGELFF

j_gene: TRBJ1-4
abundance: once
v_gene: TRBV9
d_gene: .
CDR3nt: TGTGCCAGCAGCGTAACAAACACCTTTAATGAAAAACTGTTTTTT
CDR3aa: CASSVTNTFNEKLFF

j_gene: TRBJ2-2
abundance: .
v_gene: TRBV2
d_gene: .
CDR3nt: TGTGCCAGCATTAACACAGGGAAATCGAACACCGGGGAGCTGTTTTTT
CDR3aa: CASINTGKSNTGELFF

j_gene: TRBJ2-6
abundance: once
v_gene: TRBV27
d_gene: TRBD1
CDR3nt: TGTGCCAGCAGTTCCCCGGGACAGGGGAACTCTGGGGCCAACGTCCTGACTTTC
CDR3aa: CASSSPGQGNSGANVLTF

j_gene: TRBJ2-5
abundance: .
v_gene: TRBV4-1
d_gene: TRBD2
CDR3nt: TGCGCCAGCAGCCCTAGCGGGAGTGACCAAGAGACCCAGTACTTC
CDR3aa: CASSPSGSDQETQYF

j_gene: TRBJ1-6
abundance: .
v_gene: TRBV28
d_gene: TRBD1
CDR3nt: TGTGCCAGCACCATCGACAGGGTCTATTCACCCCTCCACTTT
CDR3aa: CASTIDRVYSPLHF

j_gene: TRBJ2-7
abundance: .
v_gene: TRBV4-1
d_gene: .
CDR3nt: TGCGCCAGCAGCCAGACTGGGACTGCAAACTACGAGCAGTACTTC
CDR3aa: CASSQTGTANYEQYF

j_gene: TRBJ1-1
abundance: .
v_gene: TRBV2
d_gene: .
CDR3nt: TGTGCCAGCGCCGGGGGGGGCACTGAAGCTTTCTTT
CDR3aa: CASAGGGTEAFF

j_gene: TRBJ1-1
abundance: .
v_gene: TRBV19
d_gene: .
CDR3nt: TGTGCCAGTAGTCCCGGACACCGTAGGGCTATCACTGAAGCTTTCTTT
CDR3aa: CASSPGHRRAITEAFF

j_gene: TRBJ2-7
abundance: once
v_gene: TRBV6-6
d_gene: TRBD1
CDR3nt: TGTGCCAGCAGTTACTCGAGGGGGCTGGACGAGCAGTACTTC
CDR3aa: CASSYSRGLDEQYF

j_gene: TRBJ2-1
abundance: few
v_gene: TRBV27
d_gene: .
CDR3nt: TGTGCCGCCGGGATAAGCTCCTACAATGAGCAGTTCTTC
CDR3aa: CAAGISSYNEQFF

j_gene: TRBJ2-7
abundance: .
v_gene: TRBV5-6
d_gene: .
CDR3nt: TGTGCCAGCAGCTTGGTGGGGGCCGACGAGCAGTACTTC
CDR3aa: CASSLVGADEQYF

j_gene: TRBJ1-3
abundance: .
v_gene: TRBV28
d_gene: TRBD1
CDR3nt: TGTGCCAACAACGGACAGGGAAAAGAAAACTCTGGAAACACCATATATTTT
CDR3aa: CANNGQGKENSGNTIYF

j_gene: TRBJ1-1
abundance: .
v_gene: TRBV6-5
d_gene: .
CDR3nt: TGTGCCAGCAGTTACCGGGACACTGAAGCTTTCTTT
CDR3aa: CASSYRDTEAFF

j_gene: TRBJ1-1
abundance: few
v_gene: TRBV11-3
d_gene: TRBD1
CDR3nt: TGTGCCAGCAGCTCGGGACAGGAGAACACTGAAGCTTTCTTT
CDR3aa: CASSSGQENTEAFF

j_gene: TRBJ1-1
abundance: .
v_gene: TRBV6-6
d_gene: TRBD1
CDR3nt: TGTGCCAGCAAGACAGGGGCGTGGAACGTGGCTTTCTTT
CDR3aa: CASKTGAWNVAFF

j_gene: TRBJ2-3
abundance: .
v_gene: TRBV5-1
d_gene: TRBD2
CDR3nt: TGCGCCAGCAGTCGGACTAGCGGGAGCCCAGATACGCAGTATTTT
CDR3aa: CASSRTSGSPDTQYF

j_gene: TRBJ2-3
abundance: .
v_gene: TRBV19
d_gene: TRBD1
CDR3nt: TGTGCCAGTAGTAGCCGGGACAGGTTTCGAGATACGCAGTATTTT
CDR3aa: CASSSRDRFRDTQYF

j_gene: TRBJ2-2
abundance: .
v_gene: TRBV19
d_gene: TRBD1
CDR3nt: TGTGCCTCAAGCCCGGACAGGGACACCGGGGAGCTGTTTTTT
CDR3aa: CASSPDRDTGELFF

j_gene: TRBJ2-2
abundance: .
v_gene: TRBV5-4
d_gene: TRBD2
CDR3nt: TGTGCCAGCAGCTTTCTAGCGGGAGGGATCGGGGAGCTGTTTTTT
CDR3aa: CASSFLAGGIGELFF

j_gene: TRBJ1-4
abundance: .
v_gene: TRBV3-1/TRBV3-2
d_gene: .
CDR3nt: TGTGCCAGCAGCTCAGAATGGGCCCTAAATGAAAAACTGTTTTTT
CDR3aa: CASSSEWALNEKLFF

j_gene: TRBJ2-1
abundance: .
v_gene: TRBV7-2
d_gene: .
CDR3nt: TGTGCCAGCAGCTTGGTTCTGGGGCACGATGAGCAGTTCTTC
CDR3aa: CASSLVLGHDEQFF

j_gene: TRBJ1-2
abundance: .
v_gene: TRBV7-9
d_gene: .
CDR3nt: TGTGCCAGCAGCTTAAGGGGGACGGGGTATGGCTACACCTTC
CDR3aa: CASSLRGTGYGYTF

j_gene: TRBJ2-3
abundance: once
v_gene: TRBV7-8
d_gene: TRBD2
CDR3nt: TGTGCCAGCAGCTTCAGTCTAGCGGGAGAGTTTGCAGATACGCAGTATTTT
CDR3aa: CASSFSLAGEFADTQYF